The 23 T cell receptor beta chains below come from one sample, sequenced in a study of T cells in Graves' hyperthyroidism and ophthalmopathy. RNA transcripts served as the template for amplifying TCR beta CDR3 regions. RT-PCR in the first round (using the HTBI primer set) targeted the TCR CDR3. TCRdb reanalysed the multiplex PCR reads using MiXCR and keeps one entry per CDR3 protein. The repertoire holds some 200,000 distinct CDR3 sequences, 17% seen once, with roughly 50% in the top ten. The sequenced sample consisted of blood. These receptors were taken from a man aged 45-65 years with Graves' hyperthyroidism.

This clonotype showed up many times. The chain uses TRBV18 and TRBJ2-7; 10 bases agree with TRBD1. Germline V CDR1 and CDR2: KGHSH, LQKENI. Unmatched junction bases numbered 6, after V lost 8 bases and J lost 2 bases. This CDR3 is 14 amino acids long. CDR3 residues: CASHGTGATYEQYF. The CDR3 DNA reads TGTGCCAGCCACGGGACAGGGGCCACCTACGAGCAGTACTTC.

The rearrangement links TRBV6-1 to TRBJ1-1; 9 nucleotides line up with TRBD1. V lost 5 bases, J lost 5 bases, and 6 bases stayed unmatched. This CDR3 has 14 amino acids. The germline CDR1 and CDR2 sequences are MNHNS and SASEGT. CDR3 amino acids: CASSSGQGSTEAFF. CDR3 bases: TGTGCCAGCAGTTCGGGACAGGGATCGACTGAAGCTTTCTTT.

This clonotype was counted at least ten times. The chain carries TRBV12-3 or TRBV12-4 and TRBJ2-7, with unresolved D. The V end was cut by 3 bases, the J end by 2 bases, with 5 bases between. This CDR3 has 12 amino acids. CDR3 sequence reads: CASSFQAYEQYF. Written as DNA, the CDR3 is TGTGCCAGCAGTTTCCAAGCCTACGAGCAGTACTTC.

This clonotype was seen ten or more times. The V gene is TRBV12-3 or TRBV12-4, the J gene TRBJ2-1; 9 bases are shared with TRBD2. This CDR3 is built from 15 residues. With V trimmed by 4 bases and J by 8 bases, 9 bases remained unmatched. In DNA form, the CDR3 reads TGTGCCAGCAGTTCCCACGCGGGAGGGAACCATGAGCAGTTCTTC. It codes for CASSSHAGGNHEQFF.

This sequence joins TRBV4-2 and TRBJ2-6; D is undetermined. CDR3 length: 15 residues. Germline CDR1 LGHNA, CDR2 YNFKEQ. The V end was cut by 1 base, the J end by 0 bases, with 4 bases between. The CDR3 bases are TGTGCCAGCAGCCAAGCGAACTCTGGGGCCAACGTCCTGACTTTC. This encodes CASSQANSGANVLTF.

This clonotype was seen many times. V is TRBV12-3 or TRBV12-4 and J is TRBJ1-5; D call uncertain. The CDR3 is 13 residues long. V was pared by 7 bases and J by 6 bases, with 13 bases between. This CDR3 is CASTVGGGQPQHF. Here the CDR3 DNA reads TGTGCCAGCACCGTGGGCGGTGGTCAGCCCCAGCATTTT.

This clonotype was recorded many times. The chain is built from TRBV7-2 and TRBJ1-5; no reliable D call. CDR1 is SGHTA, CDR2 FQGNSA, per germline. The CDR3 is made up of 13 amino acids. V was cut by 2 bases and J by 5 bases, with 7 bases left in between. CDR3 nucleotides: TGTGCCAGCAGCTTATTATGGGATCAGCCCCAGCATTTT. This codes for CASSLLWDQPQHF.

As concerns this clonotype: A read error is possible here, since a much larger clone lies one base away. The DNA of the CDR3 is TGTGCCAGCAGCTCGGCGAAAGGGGGGGAGACCCAGTACTTC. Encoded protein: CASSSAKGGETQYF. The rearrangement joins TRBV5-4 to TRBJ2-5, with D perhaps assigned TRBD1 or TRBD2 (6 bases each). The CDR3 sequence is 14 residues long. The V end lost 3 bases, the J end lost 5 bases, and 14 bases lay between the germline ends. In germline, CDR1 is SGHNT, CDR2 YYREEE (reference sequence).

This clonotype was detected many times. One end of the junction is discordant with germline, which a read error may explain. The chain carries TRBV28 and TRBJ2-1; 7 nucleotides match TRBD2. The CDR3 runs to 12 residues. Germline V gene data show CDR1 as MDHEN and CDR2 as SYDVKM. CDR3 in amino acids: CASSLRARELFF. The CDR3 nucleotides are TGTGCCAGCAGTTTAAGGGCGCGGGAGCTGTTCTTC.

About this clonotype itself: This may stem from a read error, because a much larger clone lies one nucleotide away. This chain links TRBV7-8 with TRBJ2-7; 7 bases are shared with TRBD1. The CDR3 is 14 amino acids. CDR1 and CDR2 (germline): SGHVS, FQNEAQ. In DNA form, the CDR3 reads TGTGTCAGCAGCGTGGACAGGATCTCCTACGAGCAGTACTTC. It specifies CVSSVDRISYEQYF.

This chain joins TRBV20-1 and TRBJ2-7; D remains unclear. The CDR3 has 13 residues. Between the trimmed V and J ends, which lost 1 base and 2 bases, there was a span of 9 bases. Looked up from germline, CDR1 is DFQATT and CDR2 is SNEGSKA (reference sequence). The CDR3 coding sequence is TGCAGTGCTAGAGCGACTCATCCCTACGAGCAGTACTTC. It codes for CSARATHPYEQYF.

This clonotype appeared a few times. The chain employs TRBV24-1 and TRBJ2-5; 8 bases fit TRBD1. Unmatched junction bases numbered 6, after V lost 4 bases and J lost 6 bases. The CDR3 runs to 14 residues. Germline CDR1 is KGHDR and CDR2 is SFDVKD. In DNA form, the CDR3 reads TGTGCCACCAGTGAAGTGGGACAGGCGAAGACCCAGTACTTC. Translation: CATSEVGQAKTQYF.

This clonotype was detected many times. The rearrangement links TRBV20-1 to TRBJ2-5; 8 bases fit TRBD2. The CDR3 sequence is 14 residues long. V was clipped by 7 bases and J by 5 bases; unmatched bases: 12. The V gene's germline CDR1 is DFQATT and CDR2 SNEGSKA (reference sequence). CDR3 amino acids: CSVNPTGGRETQYF. The CDR3 DNA reads as TGCAGTGTTAATCCGACGGGAGGGAGGGAGACCCAGTACTTC.

The rearrangement joins TRBV5-1 to TRBJ2-7; D gene uncertain. V lost 0 bases to trimming and J lost 2 bases, with 9 bases between them. Germline V gives CDR1 SGHRS, CDR2 YFSETQ. There are 14 residues in the CDR3. The CDR3 spells CASSLEPRTYEQYF. For the CDR3, the DNA is TGCGCCAGCAGCTTGGAACCCAGAACCTACGAGCAGTACTTC.

The rearrangement links TRBV5-6 to TRBJ2-1; 12 bases map to TRBD1. The V gene end was trimmed by 3 bases and the J gene end by 8 bases; junction bases not matched to a gene: 3. Germline V CDR1 and CDR2: SGHDT, YYEEEE. The CDR3 is 14 amino acids. This chain's CDR3 is CASSWDRGLHEQFF. For the CDR3, the DNA is TGTGCCAGCAGCTGGGACAGGGGGCTCCATGAGCAGTTCTTC.

V usage is TRBV10-3 and J usage is TRBJ1-1; a weak D match, TRBD1 (6 bases). Germline V lookup: CDR1 ENHRY, CDR2 SYGVKD. The CDR3 consists of 14 residues. V lost 4 bases and J lost 0, with 9 bases in between. CDR3 bases: TGTGCCATCAGTGGAAGGGGGGTGAACACTGAAGCTTTCTTT. The encoded protein is CAISGRGVNTEAFF.

As to this clonotype: A much more abundant neighbour one base away suggests this may be a read error. The V and J genes are TRBV20-1 and TRBJ2-1, with TRBD2 matching over 9 bases. Germline V gives CDR1 DFQATT, CDR2 SNEGSKA (reference sequence). Trimming took 3 bases from V and 6 from J; bases not matched to a gene: 9. The CDR3 loop spans 15 amino acids. The CDR3 spells CSASSSGKFGNEQFF. CDR3 coding DNA: TGCAGTGCTAGTTCTAGCGGGAAATTTGGCAATGAGCAGTTCTTC.

This clonotype came up a few times. The chain links TRBV2 to TRBJ2-2, with unresolved D. The CDR3 covers 16 residues. The germline V and J ends were trimmed by 6 bases and 1 base, with 15 bases remaining between them. CDR1 is SNHLY, CDR2 FYNNEI, per germline. The DNA of the CDR3 is TGTGCCAGCAGGGACCCTAGAAAAGGGAACACCGGGGAGCTGTTTTTT. Its translation is CASRDPRKGNTGELFF.

This clonotype was seen repeatedly, ten times or more. CDR3 nucleotide sequence: TGTGCCAGCAGCGGAATAGCGGGGGCGAACTACGAGCAGTACTTC. Translation: CASSGIAGANYEQYF. The chain carries TRBV2 and TRBJ2-7, with 9 bases that match TRBD2. Per the germline V gene, CDR1 is SNHLY and CDR2 is FYNNEI. With 6 bases clipped from V and 3 bases from J, the junction kept 9 bases outside the gene matches. The CDR3 spans 15 residues.

The chain combines TRBV7-9 with TRBJ1-2; 9 nucleotides line up with TRBD1. The CDR3 length is 15 residues. V lost 7 bases, J lost 3 bases, and 9 bases stayed unmatched. Germline CDR1 and CDR2: SEHNR and FQNEAQ (reference sequence). Here the CDR3 reads CASKYTGGADYGYTF. CDR3 coding DNA: TGTGCCAGCAAATATACAGGGGGCGCGGACTATGGCTACACCTTC. The full variable domain, with the rest looked up from reference TRBV7-9 and TRBJ1-2, is DTGVSQNPRHKITKRGQNVTFRCDPISEHNRLYWYRQTLGQGPEFLTYFQNEAQLEKSRLLSDRFSAERPKGSFSTLEIQRTEQGDSAMYLCASKYTGGADYGYTFGSGTRLTVV.

This clonotype has ten or more counts. The V and J genes are TRBV11-2 and TRBJ1-1; D ambiguous. Trimming cost V 4 bases and J 0 bases, with 6 bases left between them. The CDR3 contains 13 residues. Germline V gene sequence: CDR1 SGHAT, CDR2 FQNNGV. The CDR3 loop is CASSSTVNTEAFF. DNA of the CDR3: TGTGCCAGCAGCTCGACGGTGAACACTGAAGCTTTCTTT.

In its sample, this clonotype was seen many times. CDR3 DNA: TGTGCCAGCAGTCCGCAACGACAGGGGGAGCTGTTTTTT. Its protein is CASSPQRQGELFF. The rearrangement joins TRBV6-2 or TRBV6-3 to TRBJ2-2; possible D gene TRBD1, 5 bases. Germline V gene lookup returns CDR1 MNHEY and CDR2 SVGEGT. V shed 5 bases and J shed 8 bases, with 12 bases lying between them. This CDR3 comprises 13 residues.

In this sample, this clonotype turned up many times. The chain has TRBV20-1 and TRBJ2-7; TRBD2 agrees at 8 bases. Germline-derived CDR1 and CDR2 are DFQATT and SNEGSKA (reference sequence). V lost 0 bases to trimming and J lost 7 bases; unmatched junction nucleotides: 11. The CDR3 is 15 residues long. The CDR3 nucleotides read TGCAGTGCTAGAGATCCACTAGCGGCCGTTAAAGAGCAGTACTTC. This codes for CSARDPLAAVKEQYF.